The present TCR beta chain was sequenced within a study of blood T cells in healthy people across ages. Germline CDR1 SGHTA, CDR2 FQGNSA. Trimming cost V 5 bases and J 3 bases, with 9 bases left between them. CDR3 length: 13 residues. With a J-beta primer mix and a sample-barcoded 5' primer, a second PCR ran about 7 to 12 cycles. TCRdb redid the calling of the 5' RACE reads with MiXCR, one entry per CDR3 protein. This table has 2 million or so distinct CDR3 sequences, about 50% appearing once. The clonotype comes from a woman aged 40 to 50 in good health. V is TRBV7-2 and J is TRBJ2-3; D is undetermined. Material for sequencing was blood. The CDR3 DNA sequence: TGTGCCAGCAGCGAACGGGCTACAGATACGCAGTATTTT. Translated: CASSERATDTQYF.